This TCR beta chain appears in the sequencing data of a study of human T cells and chemical hapten exposure. Whole-study findings and limits: TCRs at a frequency above 1 in 1000 stayed unchanged with DPC sensitization.

Time point defined: patch test 1, 2 weeks after DPC sensitization. Treatment described: therapeutic diphenylcyclopropenone sensitization with weekly scalp DPC. The total RNA was obtained from whole blood that was not fractionated. Germline V gene lookup returns CDR1 MNHEY and CDR2 SVGEGT. The CDR3 runs 13 residues. Trimming cost V 4 bases and J 3 bases, with 7 bases left between them. With respect to this clonotype: As yet, its antigen is unknown.

Each CDR3 protein is one row after TCRdb ran MiXCR on the RACE reads. The sample lists about 340,000 distinct CDR3 sequences; around 7% were seen once. The sequences come from whole blood, collected in connection with sensitization to the hapten diphenylcyclopropenone (DPC). The origin of this receptor is a woman between 18 and 29 years old with alopecia areata. Some clones in this sample may be carry-over from other donors' samples. The chain carries TRBV6-2 or TRBV6-3 and TRBJ2-1; no firm D call. CDR3 bases: TGTGCCAGCAGTTTACTCGTCTACAATGAGCAGTTCTTC. It is translated as CASSLLVYNEQFF.